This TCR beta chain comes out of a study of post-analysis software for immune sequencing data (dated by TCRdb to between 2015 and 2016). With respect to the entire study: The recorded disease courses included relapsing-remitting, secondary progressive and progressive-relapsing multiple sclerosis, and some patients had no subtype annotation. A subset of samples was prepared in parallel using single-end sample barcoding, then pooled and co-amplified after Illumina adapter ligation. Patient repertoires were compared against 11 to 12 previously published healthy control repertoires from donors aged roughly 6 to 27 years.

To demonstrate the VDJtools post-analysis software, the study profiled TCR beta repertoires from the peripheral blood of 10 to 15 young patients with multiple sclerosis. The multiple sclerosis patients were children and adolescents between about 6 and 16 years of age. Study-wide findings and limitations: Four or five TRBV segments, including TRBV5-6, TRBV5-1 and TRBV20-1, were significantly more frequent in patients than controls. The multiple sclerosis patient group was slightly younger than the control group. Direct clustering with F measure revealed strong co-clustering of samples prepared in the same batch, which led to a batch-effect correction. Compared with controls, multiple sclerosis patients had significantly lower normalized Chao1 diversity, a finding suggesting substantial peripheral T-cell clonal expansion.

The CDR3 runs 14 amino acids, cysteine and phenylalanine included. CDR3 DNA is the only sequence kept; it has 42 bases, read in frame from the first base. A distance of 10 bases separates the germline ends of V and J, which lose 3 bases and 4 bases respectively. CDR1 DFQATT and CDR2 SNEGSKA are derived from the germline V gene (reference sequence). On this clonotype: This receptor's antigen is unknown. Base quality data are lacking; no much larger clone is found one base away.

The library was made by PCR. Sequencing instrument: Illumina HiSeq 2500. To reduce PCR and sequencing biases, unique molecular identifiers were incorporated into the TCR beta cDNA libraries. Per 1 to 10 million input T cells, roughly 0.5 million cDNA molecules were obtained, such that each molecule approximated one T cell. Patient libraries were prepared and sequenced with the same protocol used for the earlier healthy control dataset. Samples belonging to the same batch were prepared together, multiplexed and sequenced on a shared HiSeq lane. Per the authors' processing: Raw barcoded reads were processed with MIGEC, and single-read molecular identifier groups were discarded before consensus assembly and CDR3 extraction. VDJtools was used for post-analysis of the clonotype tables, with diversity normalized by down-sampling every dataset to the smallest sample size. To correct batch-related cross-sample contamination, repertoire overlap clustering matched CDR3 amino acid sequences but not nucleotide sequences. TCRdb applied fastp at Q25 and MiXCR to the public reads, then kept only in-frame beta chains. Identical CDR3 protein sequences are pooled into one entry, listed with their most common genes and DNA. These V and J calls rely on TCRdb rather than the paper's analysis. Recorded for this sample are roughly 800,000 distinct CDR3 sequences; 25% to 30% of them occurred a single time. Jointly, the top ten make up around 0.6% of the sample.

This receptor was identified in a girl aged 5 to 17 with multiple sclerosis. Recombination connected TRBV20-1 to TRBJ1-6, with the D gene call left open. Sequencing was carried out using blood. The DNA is TGCAGTGCTAGTTCCGGGGAGTATAATTCACCCCTCCACTTT. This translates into CSASSGEYNSPLHF.